Listed below are T cell receptor beta chains from one sample, sequenced in a study of T cell clonotyping in hematopoietic cell transplantation. Sequencing was performed with immunoSEQ multiplex PCR; in TCRdb, only in-frame clones are kept and a portion is missing. The table lists some 30,000 clones, about 80% of them singletons. The sequencing used peripheral blood mononuclear cells, collected before stem cell transplant. The receptors here all came from a woman under 40 with chronic myeloid leukemia. Some clones in this sample may be carry-over from other donors' samples. Each CDR3 is given with its conserved first and last residue. Each record gives: clone size, D gene, J gene, V gene, CDR3 DNA, CDR3 protein. D genes are given only for firm matches. Where a row states a size, it is once, few, many or the class of an expanded clone; other rows omit it.

size: -
D: -
J: TRBJ1-2
V: TRBV7-2
DNA: TGTGCCAGCAGCATGGCCGGGACCAGGGGATACTATGGCTACACCTTC
CDR3: CASSMAGTRGYYGYTF

size: -
D: TRBD1
J: TRBJ1-2
V: TRBV7-9
DNA: TGTGCCAGCAGCTCAAGACAGGGAAACTATGGCTACACCTTC
CDR3: CASSSRQGNYGYTF

size: once
D: TRBD2
J: TRBJ2-1
V: TRBV7-9
DNA: TGTGCCAGCAGCCTCGGACTAGCGGGGAATGAGCAGTTCTTC
CDR3: CASSLGLAGNEQFF

size: -
D: -
J: TRBJ2-7
V: TRBV19
DNA: TGTGCCAGTAGTACGGGACCTCCGAACTACGAGCAGTACTTC
CDR3: CASSTGPPNYEQYF

size: -
D: TRBD1
J: TRBJ1-1
V: TRBV6-5
DNA: TGTGCCAGCAGTTACGACAGGGGGCAGGGCACTGAAGCTTTCTTT
CDR3: CASSYDRGQGTEAFF

size: -
D: TRBD1
J: TRBJ2-5
V: TRBV7-8
DNA: TGTGCCAGCAGCTTAAGGACGCAGGGGGCTAGAGAGACCCAGTACTTC
CDR3: CASSLRTQGARETQYF

size: few
D: TRBD1
J: TRBJ1-5
V: TRBV28
DNA: TGTGCCAGCAGTGCGAGACAGGGGGCCCTTCAGCCCCAGCATTTT
CDR3: CASSARQGALQPQHF

size: -
D: -
J: TRBJ1-5
V: TRBV19
DNA: TGTGCCAGTAGTCTACTTTGGCAGCCCCAGCATTTT
CDR3: CASSLLWQPQHF

size: -
D: -
J: TRBJ1-2
V: TRBV4-1
DNA: TGCGCCAGCAGCCAGGAATTGGGACAAAACCCACCCTATGGCTACACCTTC
CDR3: CASSQELGQNPPYGYTF

size: -
D: -
J: TRBJ2-1
V: TRBV19
DNA: TGTGCCAGTAGTAGACTGGACCCTAACAATGAGCAGTTCTTC
CDR3: CASSRLDPNNEQFF

size: -
D: -
J: TRBJ1-1
V: TRBV7-9
DNA: TGTGCCAGCAGCCAGGGGATGGCTGAAGCTTTCTTT
CDR3: CASSQGMAEAFF

size: -
D: -
J: TRBJ1-5
V: TRBV19
DNA: TGTGCCAGTACCCTTGAGGGTGGTGGGGCCCAGCATTTT
CDR3: CASTLEGGGAQHF

size: -
D: -
J: TRBJ2-7
V: TRBV5-1
DNA: TGCGCCAGCAGCTTGGCCTGGTCCCCTGGGGAGCAGTACTTC
CDR3: CASSLAWSPGEQYF

size: -
D: -
J: TRBJ1-1
V: TRBV9
DNA: TGTGCCAGCAGCGCCCTATGGACAGTTAACACTGAAGCTTTCTTT
CDR3: CASSALWTVNTEAFF

size: -
D: -
J: TRBJ2-2
V: TRBV7-7
DNA: TGTGCCAGCAGCAAAAGGAACACCGGGGAGCTGTTTTTT
CDR3: CASSKRNTGELFF

size: -
D: -
J: TRBJ1-1
V: TRBV2
DNA: TGTGCCAGCACCGCTCAGAGTGAAGCTTTCTTT
CDR3: CASTAQSEAFF

size: -
D: -
J: TRBJ2-7
V: TRBV29-1
DNA: TGCAGCGTACAGGGAAAGGGTTTGGGGGAGCAGTACTTC
CDR3: CSVQGKGLGEQYF

size: -
D: -
J: TRBJ2-5
V: TRBV5-6
DNA: TGTGCCAGCAGCCGGAAATCGTACCAAGAGACCCAGTACTTC
CDR3: CASSRKSYQETQYF

size: -
D: -
J: TRBJ1-2
V: TRBV19
DNA: TGTGCCAGTAGTATTACGGGGAAATGGTATGGCTACACCTTC
CDR3: CASSITGKWYGYTF

size: few
D: -
J: TRBJ1-5
V: TRBV7-9
DNA: TGTGCCAGCAGCTTATATGGGGGACAGCCCCAGCATTTT
CDR3: CASSLYGGQPQHF

size: -
D: TRBD1
J: TRBJ2-7
V: TRBV13
DNA: TGTGCCAGCAGCTTAGGGCAGACAGGGATCGAGCAGTACTTC
CDR3: CASSLGQTGIEQYF

size: -
D: -
J: TRBJ2-7
V: TRBV27
DNA: TGTGCCAGCAGTTTCACCGAACAAGTGCCAACCTACGAGCAGTACTTC
CDR3: CASSFTEQVPTYEQYF

size: once
D: -
J: TRBJ2-7
V: TRBV28
DNA: TGTGCCAGCAGGCCCCCGGGACGGGGATTGGAGCAGTACTTC
CDR3: CASRPPGRGLEQYF

size: -
D: -
J: TRBJ1-1
V: TRBV2
DNA: TGTGCCAGCAGTGCGATGATAGTGAACACTGAAGCTTTCTTT
CDR3: CASSAMIVNTEAFF

size: -
D: -
J: TRBJ2-2
V: TRBV7-6
DNA: TGTGCCAGCAGCTTAGGTTTCAAGGCGAACACCGGGGAGCTGTTTTTT
CDR3: CASSLGFKANTGELFF

size: -
D: TRBD2
J: TRBJ2-5
V: TRBV29-1
DNA: TGCAGCGTTGTCAGGGACTACCCTGAGACCCAGTACTTC
CDR3: CSVVRDYPETQYF

size: -
D: -
J: TRBJ2-2
V: TRBV4-1
DNA: TGCGCCAGCAGCCAAGATCCGCCGTCTCGGGGTGGGGAGCTGTTTTTT
CDR3: CASSQDPPSRGGELFF

size: once
D: -
J: TRBJ2-5
V: TRBV9
DNA: TGTGCCAGCAGTTTCGGGACCGCTCAAGAGACCCAGTACTTC
CDR3: CASSFGTAQETQYF

size: -
D: -
J: TRBJ1-5
V: TRBV6-1
DNA: TGTGCCAGCAGTGATATGAACGGCCGCCAGCATTTT
CDR3: CASSDMNGRQHF

size: -
D: -
J: TRBJ1-5
V: TRBV2
DNA: TGTGCCAGCAGTGAAGCGCCTAATCAGCCCCAGCATTTT
CDR3: CASSEAPNQPQHF

size: -
D: -
J: TRBJ1-2
V: TRBV28
DNA: TGTGCCAGCAGCGTCCGCTTAGGAGGCTACACCTTC
CDR3: CASSVRLGGYTF

size: -
D: TRBD2
J: TRBJ2-5
V: TRBV5-1
DNA: TGCGCCAGCAGCCTATCCCCGGGACTAGCGGGGGCGGGTGAGACCCAGTACTTC
CDR3: CASSLSPGLAGAGETQYF

size: -
D: -
J: TRBJ2-6
V: TRBV28
DNA: TGTGCCAGCAGTTCTCCCCCCGGGGCGGGAGGGGCCAACGTCCTGACTTTC
CDR3: CASSSPPGAGGANVLTF

size: -
D: TRBD1
J: TRBJ1-6
V: TRBV30
DNA: TGTGCCTGGAGTGGACAGGGTAGGTCACCCCTCCACTTT
CDR3: CAWSGQGRSPLHF

size: -
D: TRBD2
J: TRBJ2-1
V: TRBV6-4
DNA: TGTGCCAGCAGTGACTCGGGAGGGAGTGGTTACAATGAGCAGTTCTTC
CDR3: CASSDSGGSGYNEQFF

size: -
D: -
J: TRBJ2-7
V: TRBV6-5
DNA: TGTGCCAGCAGTTACCAACAGGGGGGAGGGTACGAGCAGTACTTC
CDR3: CASSYQQGGGYEQYF

size: -
D: -
J: TRBJ1-6
V: TRBV6-6
DNA: TGTGCCAGCAGTTCAAAGGGTTTGGGGAATTCACCCCTCCACTTT
CDR3: CASSSKGLGNSPLHF

size: -
D: -
J: TRBJ1-5
V: TRBV28
DNA: TGTGCCAGCGCTCGACTACTAGGGGGGCCCCAGCATTTT
CDR3: CASARLLGGPQHF

size: few
D: -
J: TRBJ2-3
V: TRBV4-3
DNA: TGCGCCAGCAGCCACCGGGGCACAGATACGCAGTATTTT
CDR3: CASSHRGTDTQYF

size: -
D: -
J: TRBJ1-4
V: TRBV1
DNA: TGCACCAGCAGACTAGGAAAACTGTTTTTT
CDR3: CTSRLGKLFF

size: -
D: -
J: TRBJ1-1
V: TRBV4-1
DNA: TGCGCCAGCAGCCAAGAGGACAACAAAGCCATAATTTTGGCCACTGAAGCTTTCTTT
CDR3: CASSQEDNKAIILATEAFF

size: -
D: -
J: TRBJ2-7
V: TRBV6-5
DNA: TGTGCCTCACGAGCGGGCCGGTCCCACGAGCAGTACTTC
CDR3: CASRAGRSHEQYF

size: -
D: -
J: TRBJ2-2
V: TRBV19
DNA: TGTGCCAGTAGCCTACAGCGACCCGGGGAGCTGTTTTTT
CDR3: CASSLQRPGELFF

size: -
D: -
J: TRBJ2-3
V: TRBV7-9
DNA: TGTGCCAGCAGCTCTATAGGAGGAGGGGGCCGGGGAGATACGCAGTATTTT
CDR3: CASSSIGGGGRGDTQYF

size: -
D: -
J: TRBJ1-2
V: TRBV30
DNA: TGTGCCTGGAGTACGGGAGGACGATATGGCTACACCTTC
CDR3: CAWSTGGRYGYTF

size: once
D: -
J: TRBJ1-4
V: TRBV27
DNA: TGTGCCAGCAGTCTTATTCTTTCAGGGGCGGGAGAAAAACTGTTTTTT
CDR3: CASSLILSGAGEKLFF

size: once
D: TRBD1
J: TRBJ2-5
V: TRBV19
DNA: TGTGCCAGTAGTATAGCGGGAACAGGGGGCCTGGAGACCCAGTACTTC
CDR3: CASSIAGTGGLETQYF

size: -
D: TRBD1
J: TRBJ1-2
V: TRBV5-6
DNA: TGTGCCAGCAGCTTGACCTCCCGGGACAGCGAAGACACCTTC
CDR3: CASSLTSRDSEDTF